This T cell receptor beta chain was recovered during a study of circulating and synovial CD4+ cells in juvenile arthritis (dated by TCRdb to about 2014). In the study overall: Within each patient, the study compared the TCRbeta CDR3 repertoires of three groups: circulating HLA-DR+ CD4 T cells, bulk blood CD4 T cells, and synovial CD4 T cells. The goal of the repertoire sequencing was to confirm that synovial clonotypes were enriched in a circulating synovial-like CD4 T cell subset.

Preparation of the library involved the immunoSEQ multiplex PCR assay. TCRbeta CDR3 sequencing was carried out by an external provider as a commercial service. The paper's data handling went like this. The analyses relied on productive nucleotide sequences along with amino acid sequences obtained through in silico translation. To equalise sample size, diversity was assessed as Renyi entropy across alpha values by taking the median of 200 repeated subsamples. The distance between each pair of repertoires was calculated as one minus the Chao-modified Jaccard index, which corrects for under-sampling, and this distance was used for clustering. Frequency-weighted overlap with synovial clonotypes was calculated across 200 sample sizes, using 200 draws without replacement for each, and the value reported was the one at the size of the smaller sample. As stored in TCRdb, this immuneACCESS dataset retains in-frame rearrangements with V and J assigned. A fraction of the clones does not appear; measured against another copy, unresolved V genes explain less than half of the discrepancy, and the remainder lacks a known reason. The V and J calls and clone size come from that table; D and trimming were worked out from the DNA. The sample yields about 30,000 clones; roughly 93% were counted once. The top ten constitute approximately 2.8% of the sample.

Of note for this clone: Its recognized antigen is unknown. Base quality data are lacking; no much larger clone is found one base away.

Study-wide conclusions, independent of this receptor: Lower diversity was observed in synovial and circulating pathogenic-like lymphocyte repertoires than in bulk blood CD4 repertoires, and some CPL samples were found to be as oligoclonal as synovium. Because CPL samples and bulk blood CD4 samples differed in T cell genome counts by at least an order of magnitude, sample-size effects were addressed. Traditional Vbeta family usage analysis did not detect the difference between circulating pathogenic-like lymphocytes and bulk blood T cells. Since overlap with synovium went up as sequencing depth increased, the measured fractions of shared clonotypes likely underestimated the full repertoire overlap. Circulating pathogenic-like lymphocytes clustered together with synovial T cells and shared a substantially larger fraction of CDR3 sequences with synovium than bulk blood did.

The sequenced samples were obtained from patients with active juvenile idiopathic arthritis. Right after thawing, the cells went straight into sorting, and Live/Dead Fixable Near-IR Stain was used to exclude dead cells. V drops 7 bases and J drops 1 base, leaving 19 bases in between. CDR1 and CDR2 (MNHEY, SMNVEV) derive from the germline V gene (reference sequence). Its CDR3 holds 16 amino acids, cysteine through phenylalanine. CDR3 DNA only is kept here, 48 bases in frame from base 1. The source material was CD4+ T cells from blood. The receptor was derived from a human donor with juvenile idiopathic arthritis. The chain couples TRBV27 to TRBJ1-1, with TRBD1 perhaps the D gene, on 5 matching bases. The CDR3 protein is CASILTIAGGNTEAFF. The base sequence is TGTGCCAGCATTCTGACTATAGCCGGGGGGAACACTGAAGCTTTCTTT.